This T cell receptor (beta chain) is from a study of blood T cell repertoires in COVID-19. Turning to the study itself: Whether acute or convalescent, the COVID-19 samples came from the United States, Italy and Spain.

The V gene's germline CDR1 is KGHSH and CDR2 LQKENI. V was clipped by 1 base and J by 0 bases; unmatched bases: 0. The CDR3 totals 17 residues. This clone was recorded only once. The data were produced by immunoSEQ multiplex PCR, yet TCRdb's version contains in-frame clones alone and is incomplete. The table shows fewer than 200,000 clones, with roughly 73% occurring only once. The chain employs TRBV18 and TRBJ2-1; 13 nucleotides align to TRBD2. The sequence came from a man between 70 and 80 years old with acute or convalescent COVID-19. Sequenced material: peripheral blood. In DNA form, the CDR3 reads TGTGCCAGCTCACCACGGACTAGCGGGGGCTCCTACAATGAGCAGTTCTTC. Its protein product is CASSPRTSGGSYNEQFF.